The 24 T cell receptor beta chains in this list originate from one sample, sequenced in a study of shared clonotypes between healthy human individuals. Only in-frame clones appear in the TCRdb table, and some are missing; sequencing was by immunoSEQ multiplex PCR. In the table there are a few million clones, just under 95% of which are singletons. Sequencing was performed on naive CD4+ T cells from PBMCs. Subset noted: CD45RA+ positively selected. These receptors originate from a man between 18 and 35 years old in good health. Some clones in this sample may be carry-over from other donors' samples.

In its sample, this clone was seen once. The chain has TRBV7-3 and TRBJ1-2; no firm D call. V dropped 5 bases and J dropped 4 bases, with 11 bases sitting between them. This CDR3 has 13 residues. Germline CDR1 reads SGHTA; CDR2 reads FQGTGA. The CDR3 coding sequence is TGTGCCAGCAGCCTAGGCGGATTCTATGGCTACACCTTC. Residues: CASSLGGFYGYTF.

With respect to this clone: The same CDR3 also results from other DNA sequences found in this sample. This chain's CDR3 is CASSLAGGTETQYF. CDR3 coding DNA: TGCGCCAGCAGCTTAGCGGGAGGGACCGAGACCCAGTACTTC. This rearrangement joins TRBV5-1 to TRBJ2-5; 10 bases map to TRBD2. Looked up from germline, CDR1 is SGHRS and CDR2 is YFSETQ. Trimming cost V 2 bases and J 5 bases; bases outside gene matches: 3. The CDR3 is made up of 14 amino acids.

The chain employs TRBV10-3 and TRBJ1-3, with no clear D. V gave up 8 bases and J gave up 0 bases, with 14 bases separating them. This CDR3 is built from 15 residues. Germline V gives CDR1 ENHRY, CDR2 SYGVKD. CDR3: CAILREGVSGNTIYF. The CDR3 DNA reads as TGTGCCATCCTGAGAGAAGGAGTCTCTGGAAACACCATATATTTT.

This sequence joins TRBV6-5 and TRBJ1-3, with 7 bases matching TRBD1. The ends lost 2 bases at V and 0 bases at J; junction bases unmatched: 4. Per germline, CDR1 MNHEY and CDR2 SVGAGI. The CDR3 runs to 16 residues. CDR3 in DNA: TGTGCCAGCAGTTACAGGGGGCCCGACTCTGGAAACACCATATATTTT. This sequence encodes CASSYRGPDSGNTIYF.

The chain joins TRBV28 to TRBJ1-5, with D hard to call. V dropped 1 base and J dropped 1 base, with 14 bases sitting between them. The CDR3 sequence is 17 residues long. The germline CDR1 and CDR2 sequences are MDHEN and SYDVKM. CDR3 nucleotides: TGTGCCAGCAGTTTATTATGGGGAGGTGGAAGCAATCAGCCCCAGCATTTT. It encodes CASSLLWGGGSNQPQHF.

About this clone: The sample contains more than one DNA sequence encoding this CDR3. J is TRBJ2-1 and V is TRBV5-4, with no clear D. The V end was cut by 0 bases, the J end by 8 bases, with 9 bases between. This CDR3 has 13 amino acids. Germline V gene data show CDR1 as SGHNT and CDR2 as YYREEE (reference sequence). The CDR3 bases are TGTGCCAGCAGCTTGGCGAGCTCCGATGAGCAGTTCTTC. Encoded protein: CASSLASSDEQFF.

The V gene is TRBV27, the J gene TRBJ2-7, with D maybe TRBD2 (7 bases). The CDR3 runs 16 residues. In germline, CDR1 is MNHEY, CDR2 SMNVEV (reference sequence). Trimming took off 8 bases at V and 4 bases at J, with 24 bases between the two ends. This CDR3 reads CASHPRAGARYYEQYF. Written as DNA, the CDR3 is TGTGCCAGCCATCCGCGTGCGGGGGCGAGGTATTACGAGCAGTACTTC.

The gene calls are TRBV25-1 and TRBJ1-1; 7 bases are shared with TRBD1. Per the germline V gene, CDR1 is MGHDK and CDR2 is SYGVNS. There are 14 residues in the CDR3. Unmatched junction bases numbered 9, after V lost 6 bases and J lost 5 bases. The CDR3 DNA is TGTGCCAGCAGGCGAGGGGGCAGGGAAACTGAAGCTTTCTTT. Its translation is CASRRGGRETEAFF.

This chain links TRBV4-1 with TRBJ2-3; 9 bases agree with TRBD2. The CDR3 has 15 residues. J lost 4 bases, V lost 3 bases, and 5 bases had no gene match. Germline V CDR1 and CDR2: MGHRA, YSYEKL. The CDR3 sequence is CASSHPSGKSDTQYF. The CDR3 DNA sequence: TGCGCCAGCAGCCACCCTAGCGGGAAATCAGATACGCAGTATTTT.

V and J are TRBV7-9 and TRBJ1-4; D remains ambiguous. From germline, CDR1 is SEHNR and CDR2 FQNEAQ (reference sequence). The CDR3 loop spans 16 amino acids. Between the trimmed V and J ends, which lost 0 bases and 6 bases, there was a span of 14 bases. The CDR3 loop reads CASSLAGRTSDEKLFF. The CDR3, as DNA: TGTGCCAGCAGCTTAGCTGGTCGCACCTCGGATGAAAAACTGTTTTTT.

The CDR3 protein is CASSGTGTRTDTQYF. CDR3 bases: TGTGCCAGCAGCGGCACAGGGACTCGGACAGATACGCAGTATTTT. J is TRBJ2-3 and V is TRBV9, with D perhaps TRBD1 or TRBD2 (6 bases each). Germline V gene data show CDR1 as SGDLS and CDR2 as YYNGEE. This CDR3 comprises 15 residues. V was cut by 3 bases and J by 3 bases, with 14 bases left in between.

The V and J genes are TRBV9 and TRBJ2-7, with TRBD2 matching 8 bases. Germline V gene data show CDR1 as SGDLS and CDR2 as YYNGEE. J gave up 6 bases and V 2 bases, and 4 bases lay outside the gene matches. This CDR3 comprises 13 residues. CDR3 sequence: CASSVGLESEQYF. The CDR3 DNA reads as TGTGCCAGCAGCGTGGGACTAGAAAGCGAGCAGTACTTC.

CDR3 sequence: CASSLGGESHEQYF. In DNA form, the CDR3 reads TGTGCCAGCAGTTTGGGCGGAGAATCCCACGAGCAGTACTTC. This chain uses TRBV28 with TRBJ2-7; D is uncertain. The germline V and J ends were trimmed by 3 bases and 5 bases, with 14 bases remaining between them. Germline CDR1 and CDR2: MDHEN and SYDVKM. The CDR3 has 14 amino acids.

V usage is TRBV7-3 and J usage is TRBJ2-1, with no clear D. There are 15 residues in the CDR3. Germline V gene sequence: CDR1 SGHTA, CDR2 FQGTGA. Between the trimmed V and J ends, which lost 5 bases and 4 bases, there was a span of 15 bases. CDR3 in amino acids: CASSPRYVGYNEQFF. The CDR3 coding sequence is TGTGCCAGCAGCCCCCGTTACGTCGGGTACAATGAGCAGTTCTTC.

The rearrangement links TRBV6-5 to TRBJ2-7; D is undetermined. V lost 6 bases to trimming and J lost 2 bases, with 11 bases between them. Germline V lookup: CDR1 MNHEY, CDR2 SVGAGI. This CDR3 has 13 amino acids. DNA of the CDR3: TGTGCCAGCAGACGGCCAGGCACCTACGAGCAGTACTTC. Protein sequence: CASRRPGTYEQYF.

The rearrangement links TRBV6-6 to TRBJ1-2, with TRBD1 identical over 8 bases. V gave up 11 bases and J gave up 2 bases; unmatched junction bases: 7. The CDR3 runs 13 residues. CDR1 is MNHNY and CDR2 is SVGAGI in the germline V gene (reference sequence). DNA of the CDR3: TGTGCCGGACAGGGTGGGAACAACTATGGCTACACCTTC. This gives the protein CAGQGGNNYGYTF.

V and J are TRBV5-1 and TRBJ1-4, with a tentative D call TRBD1 (5 bases). CDR3 length: 14 residues. Germline values: CDR1 SGHRS, CDR2 YFSETQ. Trimming shortened V by 2 bases and J by 7 bases, and 12 bases separated the two germline ends. The CDR3 sequence is CASSLSSRAEKLFF. CDR3 coding DNA: TGCGCCAGCAGCTTATCGTCCAGGGCTGAAAAACTGTTTTTT.

The chain combines TRBV30 with TRBJ2-3, with D unclear. Germline lookup yields CDR1 GTSNPN and CDR2 SVGIG (reference sequence). The CDR3 is 13 amino acids. V shed 3 bases and J shed 0 bases, with 7 bases lying between them. CDR3 in DNA: TGTGCCTGGAGATCCCATAGCACAGATACGCAGTATTTT. Translated, it gives CAWRSHSTDTQYF.

The gene calls are TRBV6-5 and TRBJ2-3; 8 positions agree with TRBD2. The CDR3 covers 14 residues. Germline V lookup: CDR1 MNHEY, CDR2 SVGAGI. V lost 4 bases and J lost 4; bases outside the gene matches: 4. The CDR3 is CASSSNGGADTQYF. The CDR3 DNA follows: TGTGCCAGCAGTTCGAACGGGGGGGCAGATACGCAGTATTTT.

Worth noting for this clone: Other DNA sequences within the sample encode an identical CDR3. This chain uses TRBV5-4 with TRBJ1-5; no clear D gene. V was shortened by 0 bases and J by 7 bases, with 8 bases between the two germline ends. From germline, CDR1 is SGHNT and CDR2 YYREEE (reference sequence). The CDR3 sequence is 13 residues long. The chain's CDR3 is CASSLGNGQPQHF. The CDR3 nucleotides read TGTGCCAGCAGCTTGGGTAATGGACAGCCCCAGCATTTT.

The genes are TRBV29-1 and TRBJ1-1, with D maybe TRBD1 (6 bases). Trimming shortened V by 5 bases and J by 10 bases, and 20 bases separated the two germline ends. The V gene's germline CDR1 is SQVTM and CDR2 ANQGSEA. The length of the CDR3 is 13 residues. CDR3 in amino acids: CSVSGTNWKRAFF. The CDR3 coding sequence is TGCAGCGTTTCCGGGACAAATTGGAAGAGAGCTTTCTTT.

The chain carries TRBV27 and TRBJ1-5; D call uncertain. The V end lost 6 bases, the J end lost 2 bases, and 17 bases lay between the germline ends. Germline values: CDR1 MNHEY, CDR2 SMNVEV (reference sequence). The CDR3 extends over 16 amino acids. This CDR3 is CASRPRATDGNQPQHF. The CDR3 DNA reads as TGTGCCAGCAGGCCCCGGGCCACAGATGGCAATCAGCCCCAGCATTTT.

The chain links TRBV30 to TRBJ1-1, with D uncertain. Germline V lookup: CDR1 GTSNPN, CDR2 SVGIG (reference sequence). Trimming shortened V by 1 base and J by 4 bases, and 10 bases separated the two germline ends. The CDR3 is 13 residues long. The CDR3 is CAWSAAFGTEAFF. In nucleotides, the CDR3 is TGTGCCTGGAGTGCCGCGTTCGGCACTGAAGCTTTCTTT. Drawing the rest from reference TRBV30 and TRBJ1-1, the complete variable domain is SQTIHQWPATLVQPVGSPLSLECTVEGTSNPNLYWYRQAAGRGLQLLFYSVGIGQISSEVPQNLSASRPQDRQFILSSKKLLLSDSGFYLCAWSAAFGTEAFFGQGTRLTVV.

This chain joins TRBV28 and TRBJ2-7; 10 nucleotides match TRBD1. J lost 5 bases, V lost 6 bases, and 10 bases had no gene match. Germline CDR1 and CDR2: MDHEN and SYDVKM. CDR3 length: 15 residues. The CDR3 sequence: CASSSAGTGEHEQYF. The DNA of the CDR3 is TGTGCCAGCAGCTCCGCGGGGACAGGGGAACACGAGCAGTACTTC.